This T cell receptor beta chain came from a study of T cells expressing NK-cell markers. For the study at large: HCMV serostatus: seven of eight sequenced donors positive, one negative. Findings of the study overall: The dominant NKG2C+ clonotypes represented roughly 1.0-7.5% of CD8+ T cells in six donors. Specificity for HCMV among expanded NKG2C+ T cell clones was not established.

The CDR3 consists of 12 residues. From germline, CDR1 is MNHEY and CDR2 SMNVEV (reference sequence). In regard to this clonotype: Its target is unknown.

The authors generated TCR beta cDNA through 5'RACE template switching with UMIs. From its re-call of the 5' RACE reads, TCRdb lists each CDR3 protein once, without DNA. The data show about 390,000 distinct CDR3 sequences, and the top ten clones hold 9.5% to 12%. The sample comprised blood T cells: a sorted CD56 or NKG2C T cell subset, CD4+ or CD8+ T cells, or bulk PBMC T cells (not recorded which). This clonotype was sampled from a woman in her forties or fifties in good health. The chain has TRBV27 and TRBJ1-1. The CDR3 protein is CASNGQNTEAFF.